This T cell receptor (beta chain) was captured in a study of T cell responses to AZD1222 COVID-19 vaccine. General study results and limits: Seropositivity was recorded at baseline in only five to seven AZD1222 recipients. Distributed over spike, vaccine-associated CD4 TCRs predominated at 160-218 and 743-854. Among spike-specific TCRs, nearly half reportedly target unmutated variant regions.

From germline, CDR1 is MNHEY and CDR2 SVGAGI. This CDR3 spans 15 amino acids. The V gene end was trimmed by 5 bases and the J gene end by 2 bases; junction bases not matched to a gene: 7. Sequencing was performed with immunoSEQ multiplex PCR; in TCRdb, only in-frame clones are kept and a portion is missing. Of roughly 92,000 clones in the sample, roughly 90% were seen once. A word on this clone: The antigen remains undetermined.

This clonotype was sampled from an adult in good health. V gene TRBV6-5 combines with J gene TRBJ2-7; 9 bases agree with TRBD2. The sample was peripheral blood, taken on day 0 of AZD1222 vaccination. CDR3 DNA: TGTGCCAGCAGTAAATCAGCGGGGGGAGCCTACGAGCAGTACTTC. Residues: CASSKSAGGAYEQYF.